This TCR beta chain was sequenced during a study of blood T cell repertoires in COVID-19. Overall study context: Acute and convalescent COVID-19 samples came from the United States, Italy and Spain. PBMCs, B-cell-depleted T cells, or T cells were the source of the cDNA or gDNA that made up the material.

The germline V gene has CDR1 LGHNT and CDR2 FRNRAP. The CDR3 sequence is 14 residues long. V was pared by 6 bases and J by 5 bases, with 13 bases between. In the original processing: Cell counts per sample came from amplifying reference gene primers. Libraries were prepared by immunoSEQ multiplex PCR; TCRdb keeps only in-frame clonotypes and omits some of them. V and J calls and clone size are copied from that table; D and trimming were computed from the DNA. The profile shows about 220,000 clones, 83% of them singletons. The chain employs TRBV12-5 and TRBJ1-4; D may be TRBD1 (5 bases). The sequenced sample was PBMCs or T cells enriched from blood (not recorded which). This sequence originates from a woman between 50 and 59 years old who had been exposed to COVID-19. For the CDR3, the DNA is TGTGCTAGTGGCCGTGACAGTAGAAATGAAAAACTGTTTTTT. This sequence encodes CASGRDSRNEKLFF.